The 28 T cell receptor beta chains in this list originate from one sample, sequenced in a study of T cells in Graves' hyperthyroidism and ophthalmopathy. Amplification of TCR beta CDR3 regions used RNA as the template. HTBI primers were the set used in a first-round RT-PCR of the TCR CDR3. TCRdb re-called the multiplex PCR reads through MiXCR, storing one row per CDR3 protein. The sample holds fewer than 400,000 distinct CDR3 sequences, over 13% seen once. The sequenced sample was blood. Receptors were obtained from a man aged 50 to 59 with Graves' ophthalmopathy.

This clonotype was picked up a small number of times. V is TRBV12-3 or TRBV12-4 and J is TRBJ2-5; D call uncertain. This CDR3 spans 14 amino acids. Between the trimmed V and J ends, which lost 5 bases and 1 base, there was a span of 11 bases. The CDR3 nucleotides are TGTGCCAGCAGTATAGACGGTACCCAAGAGACCCAGTACTTC. The encoded protein is CASSIDGTQETQYF.

As to this clonotype: A much larger clone lies one base from this, so it may be a read error. The chain uses TRBV29-1 and TRBJ1-1; D perhaps matches TRBD1 (5 bases). Germline CDR1 and CDR2: SQVTM and ANQGSEA. The CDR3 is made up of 13 amino acids. CDR3 in amino acids: CSAHRQGLTEALF. Written as DNA, the CDR3 is TGCAGCGCCCATCGGCAGGGCTTAACTGAAGCTCTCTTT.

This clonotype was counted ten times or more. The genes are TRBV2 and TRBJ2-6, with D possibly being TRBD2 (5 bases). The CDR3 length is 15 residues. Per germline, CDR1 SNHLY and CDR2 FYNNEI. Between the trimmed V and J ends, which lost 5 bases and 2 bases, there was a span of 10 bases. Written as DNA, the CDR3 is TGTGCCAGCAGTCGAGAGGGTACTGGGGCCAACGTCCTGACTTTC. Its translation is CASSREGTGANVLTF.

This clonotype was detected ten times or more. This sequence joins TRBV11-2 and TRBJ2-1; TRBD2 aligns across 8 bases. Germline CDR1 is SGHAT and CDR2 is FQNNGV. The trim removed 1 base at V and 10 bases at J, leaving 3 bases unmatched. This CDR3 spans 13 amino acids. As DNA, the CDR3 is TGTGCCAGCAGCTTAGCAACTAGCGGCGAGCAGTTCTTC. This gives the protein CASSLATSGEQFF.

The genes are TRBV7-9 and TRBJ2-4; 14 bases fit TRBD2. V dropped 4 bases and J dropped 4; count of bases not matched to a gene: 3. The CDR3 is 16 amino acids. The V gene's germline CDR1 is SEHNR and CDR2 FQNEAQ (reference sequence). CDR3 sequence reads: CASSSGLAGVKNIQYF. CDR3 bases: TGTGCCAGCAGCTCGGGACTAGCGGGAGTTAAAAACATTCAGTACTTC.

This clonotype was observed many times. This rearrangement joins TRBV3-1 to TRBJ1-1; 9 bases are a match to TRBD1. The CDR3 length is 14 residues. From germline, CDR1 is LGHDT and CDR2 YNNKEL (reference sequence). V lost 5 bases and J lost 6; bases outside the gene matches: 7. CDR3 residues: CASSSPQGAAEAFF. The CDR3 nucleotides are TGTGCCAGCAGCTCGCCACAGGGGGCCGCTGAAGCTTTCTTT.

This clonotype was found a few times. The DNA of the CDR3 is TGTGCCAGCAGGTCTAGCGGGGGAAGCTCCTACGAGCAGTACTTC. Protein product: CASRSSGGSSYEQYF. The chain is built from TRBV11-2 and TRBJ2-7, with 10 bases aligning to TRBD2. The CDR3 consists of 15 residues. Trimming removed 6 bases from V and 0 bases from J; junction bases left unmatched: 5. Looked up from germline, CDR1 is SGHAT and CDR2 is FQNNGV. Filled out from reference TRBV11-2 and TRBJ2-7, the complete variable domain reads EAGVAQSPRYKIIEKRQSVAFWCNPISGHATLYWYQQILGQGPKLLIQFQNNGVVDDSQLPKDRFSAERLKGVDSTLKIQPAKLEDSAVYLCASRSSGGSSYEQYFGPGTRLTVT.

The sample holds many counts of this clonotype. CDR3 residues: CASGIRLAGDNEQFF. CDR3 coding DNA: TGTGCCAGTGGCATAAGACTAGCGGGTGACAATGAGCAGTTCTTC. V usage is TRBV19 and J usage is TRBJ2-1; 10 nucleotides align to TRBD2. J was trimmed by 5 bases and V by 8 bases; bases with no gene match: 9. The CDR3 has 15 residues. CDR1 is LNHDA, CDR2 SQIVND, per germline (reference sequence).

This clonotype was picked up many times. One end of the junction varies from germline; a read error may be responsible. The rearrangement uses TRBV12-3 or TRBV12-4 and TRBJ2-3, with 11 bases fitting TRBD2. There are 14 residues in the CDR3. The DNA for the CDR3 is TGTGCCAGCAATTTAGCGGGAGGGCCGTCCACGCAGTATTTT. Amino acid sequence: CASNLAGGPSTQYF.

A few counts support this clonotype. The chain recombines TRBV12-3 or TRBV12-4 with TRBJ2-7, with 7 bases aligning to TRBD1. The CDR3 covers 16 residues. With 1 base clipped from V and 2 bases from J, the junction kept 8 bases outside the gene matches. CDR3 in amino acids: CASSLDLTGVAYEQYF. The CDR3 DNA follows: TGTGCCAGCAGTTTAGACCTCACAGGGGTAGCCTACGAGCAGTACTTC.

J is TRBJ2-4 and V is TRBV18; 12 nucleotides agree with TRBD2. This CDR3 is 16 amino acids long. The J segment lost 8 bases and the V segment lost 3 bases, leaving 8 bases of the junction unmatched. Germline lookup yields CDR1 KGHSH and CDR2 LQKENI. DNA of the CDR3: TGTGCCAGCTCACCCACTGGACTAGCGGGACTTTACATTCAGTACTTC. Residues: CASSPTGLAGLYIQYF. The whole variable domain, remainder taken from reference TRBV18 and TRBJ2-4, is NAGVMQNPRHLVRRRGQEARLRCSPMKGHSHVYWYRQLPEEGLKFMVYLQKENIIDESGMPKERFSAEFPKEGPSILRIQQVVRGDSAAYFCASSPTGLAGLYIQYFGAGTRLSVL.

The chain carries TRBV7-2 and TRBJ2-1; 9 bases fit TRBD2. With 6 bases clipped from V and 3 bases from J, the junction kept 15 bases outside the gene matches. The CDR3 has 18 amino acids. Germline V gene lookup returns CDR1 SGHTA and CDR2 FQGNSA. CDR3 coding DNA: TGTGCCAGCAGTTCGTCGCGCAGCGGGAGGCCCGGCTACAATGAGCAGTTCTTC. Translated: CASSSSRSGRPGYNEQFF.

In its sample, this clonotype was seen many times. The rearrangement joins TRBV5-8 to TRBJ2-7; 10 nucleotides agree with TRBD1. V trimming: 5 bases; J trimming: 2 bases; junction bases outside the gene matches: 10. The CDR3 covers 16 residues. Germline CDR1 and CDR2: SGHTS and YDEGEE. CDR3: CASRSAGTGATYEQYF. CDR3 in DNA: TGTGCCAGCAGATCCGCCGGGACAGGGGCCACCTACGAGCAGTACTTC.

On this clonotype: This may be a read error, as it is one base from a much larger clone. The missing conserved phenylalanine or tryptophan at the end of this CDR3 makes a read error likely. The chain recombines TRBV12-5 with TRBJ1-3; D is ambiguous. From germline, CDR1 is LGHNT and CDR2 FRNRAP. The CDR3 covers 13 residues. The V gene lost 2 bases and the J gene lost 2 bases, with 4 bases spanning the gap. The CDR3 reads CASGLSPGNTIYC. The CDR3 DNA follows: TGTGCTAGTGGTTTGTCTCCTGGAAACACCATATATTGT.

This clonotype has at least ten counts. V gene TRBV15 combines with J gene TRBJ2-1; possible D gene TRBD2, 5 bases. Trimming cost V 0 bases and J 7 bases, with 25 bases left between them. The CDR3 length is 19 residues. Germline V gives CDR1 LNHNV, CDR2 YYDKDF (reference sequence). The CDR3 sequence: CATSRDLSGSRGYKNEQFF. The DNA for the CDR3 is TGTGCCACCAGCAGAGATCTCTCCGGGTCCCGGGGTTATAAGAATGAGCAGTTCTTC. The variable domain in full, completed from reference TRBV15 and TRBJ2-1, reads DAMVIQNPRYQVTQFGKPVTLSCSQTLNHNVMYWYQQKSSQAPKLLFHYYDKDFNNEADTPDNFQSRRPNTSFCFLDIRSPGLGDTAMYLCATSRDLSGSRGYKNEQFFGPGTRLTVL.

There are many counts of this clonotype. The genes are TRBV10-3 and TRBJ2-3; 13 nucleotides agree with TRBD2. After removal of 3 bases from V and 9 bases from J, the junction contained 9 bases not matched to a gene. This CDR3 has 16 residues. Germline V gene sequence: CDR1 ENHRY, CDR2 SYGVKD. Here the CDR3 DNA reads TGTGCCATCAGTGAAACACTAGCGGGAGGGCCTGACACGCAGTATTTT. Its protein is CAISETLAGGPDTQYF.

As concerns this clonotype: Given a much more abundant clone one base away, this may be a read error. The chain employs TRBV20-1 and TRBJ2-1; 7 bases agree with TRBD1. This CDR3 is built from 13 residues. CDR1 DFQATT and CDR2 SNEGSKA come from the germline V gene (reference sequence). CDR3 loop: CSVDREGSYEQFF. As DNA, the CDR3 is TGCAGCGTAGACAGGGAAGGGTCCTACGAGCAGTTCTTC.

This clonotype occurred many times. The genes are TRBV20-1 and TRBJ2-3; unclear D gene. Germline V gene sequence: CDR1 DFQATT, CDR2 SNEGSKA (reference sequence). This CDR3 region has 15 residues. The V gene lost 0 bases and the J gene lost 2 bases, with 12 bases spanning the gap. The CDR3 region has the DNA TGCAGTGCTAGAGACCTACTACGTCTCACAGATACGCAGTATTTT. It codes for CSARDLLRLTDTQYF.

At least ten counts were recorded for this clonotype. This chain connects TRBV27 to TRBJ2-7, with D unresolved. Germline assignment: CDR1 MNHEY and CDR2 SMNVEV (reference sequence). V was trimmed by 8 bases and J by 5 bases, leaving 19 bases between them. This CDR3 is 14 amino acids long. The CDR3 DNA reads TGTGCCAGCGGCACCCTAGGGTCCTTTGACGAGCAGTACTTC. Amino acid sequence: CASGTLGSFDEQYF.

This clonotype occurred a few times. The chain combines TRBV29-1 with TRBJ2-5, with 8 positions matching TRBD2. Germline loops: CDR1 SQVTM, CDR2 ANQGSEA. The J segment lost 4 bases and the V segment lost 4 bases, leaving 2 bases of the junction unmatched. This CDR3 region has 12 residues. The CDR3 sequence is CSVGTSTETQYF. CDR3 sequence (DNA): TGCAGCGTTGGGACTAGCACAGAGACCCAGTACTTC.

This clonotype was recorded a few times. The DNA for the CDR3 is TGTGCCAGTAGTATAGGTGTTTTGCGGACTAGGATTTACGGGGAGCTGTTTTTT. Its protein product is CASSIGVLRTRIYGELFF. The chain combines TRBV19 with TRBJ2-2; 7 bases are a match to TRBD2. The CDR3 has 18 residues. The ends lost 1 base at V and 7 bases at J; junction bases unmatched: 15. The germline V gene encodes CDR1 LNHDA and CDR2 SQIVND (reference sequence).

At least ten counts were recorded for this clonotype. The J gene is TRBJ2-5, the V gene TRBV7-9; 11 nucleotides match TRBD1. This CDR3 contains 16 residues. From germline, CDR1 is SEHNR and CDR2 FQNEAQ (reference sequence). V lost 5 bases and J lost 4; bases outside the gene matches: 9. In DNA, the CDR3 is TGTGCCAGCAGCCCCGGACAGGGGGCGATCCGAGAGACCCAGTACTTC. Translating gives CASSPGQGAIRETQYF.

This clonotype was counted many times. The chain links TRBV5-1 to TRBJ2-7, with D hard to call. The V end was cut by 4 bases, the J end by 5 bases, with 16 bases between. Looked up from germline, CDR1 is SGHRS and CDR2 is YFSETQ. The CDR3 totals 14 residues. CDR3 sequence reads: CASSPTRGEDEQYF. In nucleotides, the CDR3 is TGCGCCAGCAGCCCGACTCGAGGCGAGGACGAGCAGTACTTC.

The table lists this clonotype with a few counts. V gene TRBV6-6 combines with J gene TRBJ2-6; possible D gene TRBD1, 6 bases. CDR1 MNHNY and CDR2 SVGAGI come from the germline V gene (reference sequence). V lost 0 bases, J lost 1 base, and 10 bases lay in between. This CDR3 has 17 amino acids. The CDR3 loop reads CASSYSPGESGANVLTF. The CDR3, as DNA: TGTGCCAGCAGTTACTCCCCAGGGGAATCTGGGGCCAACGTCCTGACTTTC.

The rearrangement links TRBV9 to TRBJ1-1; maybe TRBD1 (5 bases). CDR1 is SGDLS and CDR2 is YYNGEE in the germline V gene. This CDR3 region has 14 residues. Trimming shortened V by 0 bases and J by 5 bases, and 11 bases separated the two germline ends. The CDR3 loop is CASSVEVGTTEAFF. DNA for the CDR3: TGTGCCAGCAGCGTAGAGGTAGGGACGACTGAAGCTTTCTTT.

The table lists this clonotype with a few counts. The chain's CDR3 is CSVHPTGPYEQYF. The CDR3 nucleotides are TGCAGTGTCCACCCCACGGGACCCTACGAGCAGTACTTC. The chain combines TRBV20-1 with TRBJ2-7; tentatively, D is TRBD1 or TRBD2 (5 bases each). This CDR3 region has 13 residues. The germline V gene has CDR1 DFQATT and CDR2 SNEGSKA (reference sequence). V lost 7 bases, J lost 2 bases, and 15 bases lay in between.

This chain connects TRBV15 to TRBJ2-6; possible D gene TRBD2, 5 bases. V was clipped by 5 bases and J by 0 bases, with 8 bases between them. The CDR3 consists of 15 residues. The V gene's germline CDR1 is LNHNV and CDR2 YYDKDF (reference sequence). In nucleotides, the CDR3 is TGTGCCACCAGCCTGGACTTCTCTGGGGCCAACGTCCTGACTTTC. Translating it yields CATSLDFSGANVLTF.

This clonotype has ten or more counts. In nucleotides, the CDR3 is TGTGCCAGCAGTTTAAAAGGATCTAGCACAGATACGCAGTATTTT. This sequence encodes CASSLKGSSTDTQYF. The chain combines TRBV12-3 or TRBV12-4 with TRBJ2-3; D unresolved. V was trimmed by 2 bases and J by 0 bases, leaving 9 bases between them. This CDR3 comprises 15 residues.